The 16 T cell receptor beta chains listed next were all sequenced from one sample in a study of beta chain features in type 1 diabetes. Study conclusions and caveats: Among all four CD4+ subsets, Type 1 diabetes patients had TCRB CDR3s that were moderately but significantly shorter.

The whole isolated RNA underwent reverse transcription, so sequencing captured expressed TCRB transcripts. Generated by immunoSEQ multiplex PCR, the TCRdb table keeps only in-frame clones and is missing some. The profile covers hundreds of thousands of clones, with over 12% appearing a single time and 0.035% to 0.04% taken by the ten largest. What these receptors recognize is not known. The sequencing sample was made of naive CD4+ T cells from blood. The receptor source for this set is a man aged 18-30 years with type 1 diabetes.

The chain joins TRBV5-6 to TRBJ2-7; 7 bases align to TRBD1. The junction had 7 bases not matched to a gene; V was cut back by 2 bases and J by 2 bases. The CDR3 consists of 15 residues. Per the germline V gene, CDR1 is SGHDT and CDR2 is YYEEEE. The CDR3 sequence is CASSLLDRVAYEQYF. The CDR3 region has the DNA TGTGCCAGCAGCTTACTAGACAGGGTTGCCTACGAGCAGTACTTC.

The CDR3 DNA sequence: TGTGCCAGCAGGGTTGAGGCAATCTTGTCACCCCTCCACTTT. Translated: CASRVEAILSPLHF. The rearrangement joins TRBV2 to TRBJ1-6; no firm D call. In germline, CDR1 is SNHLY, CDR2 FYNNEI. The V end lost 6 bases, the J end lost 10 bases, and 16 bases lay between the germline ends. CDR3 length: 14 residues.

This sequence joins TRBV2 and TRBJ1-1, with D uncertain. The germline gives CDR1 SNHLY, CDR2 FYNNEI. CDR3 size: 14 residues. V shed 6 bases and J shed 1 base, with 12 bases lying between them. The CDR3: CASSRVSKNTEAFF. The CDR3 DNA follows: TGTGCCAGCAGCCGAGTGTCGAAGAACACTGAAGCTTTCTTT.

This chain joins TRBV6-6 and TRBJ2-4, with 7 nucleotides matching TRBD1. V shed 4 bases, J shed 0 bases, and the junction held 6 bases outside the gene matches. The CDR3 is 16 residues long. CDR1 and CDR2 from the germline V gene are MNHNY and SVGAGI (reference sequence). Written as DNA, the CDR3 is TGTGCCAGCAGTTTCACAGGGGAACTAGCCAAAAACATTCAGTACTTC. Its protein product is CASSFTGELAKNIQYF.

In its sample, this clone was seen a few times. The gene calls are TRBV15 and TRBJ2-3, with TRBD2 identical over 10 bases. With V trimmed by 1 base and J by 7 bases, 8 bases remained unmatched. The CDR3 is 16 amino acids. Per germline, CDR1 LNHNV and CDR2 YYDKDF (reference sequence). The CDR3 coding sequence is TGTGCCACCAGCAGAGTAGCGGGAGGAGGGGCATATACGCAGTATTTT. Translating gives CATSRVAGGGAYTQYF.

This sequence joins TRBV29-1 and TRBJ2-1, with TRBD2 as a possible D gene (5 bases). This CDR3 is built from 15 residues. The V end lost 7 bases, the J end lost 0 bases, and 16 bases lay between the germline ends. Germline loops: CDR1 SQVTM, CDR2 ANQGSEA. Written as DNA, the CDR3 is TGCAGCGCCGAACGAGGACTCAGCTCCTACAATGAGCAGTTCTTC. It yields the protein CSAERGLSSYNEQFF.

The rearrangement links TRBV7-2 to TRBJ2-1, with 7 nucleotides matching TRBD2. This CDR3 has 14 amino acids. Germline CDR1 SGHTA, CDR2 FQGNSA. With 6 bases clipped from V and 8 bases from J, the junction kept 10 bases outside the gene matches. Here the CDR3 DNA reads TGTGCCAGCAGGGCGGGCGGGAGTTTCGATGAGCAGTTCTTC. Protein sequence: CASRAGGSFDEQFF.

This clone turned up a few times. The rearrangement links TRBV18 to TRBJ2-7; no firm D call. Germline CDR1 and CDR2: KGHSH and LQKENI. V lost 3 bases, J lost 2 bases, and 8 bases lay in between. The CDR3 runs to 13 residues. The CDR3 DNA sequence: TGTGCCAGCTCACCGGTGGGCACCTACGAGCAGTACTTC. This translates into CASSPVGTYEQYF.

The sample holds a few counts of this clone. This same CDR3 is encoded by further DNA sequences in the sample. V and J are TRBV30 and TRBJ2-7; D perhaps matches TRBD2 (6 bases). V was pared by 1 base and J by 4 bases, with 11 bases between. This CDR3 has 13 residues. Germline CDR1 is GTSNPN and CDR2 is SVGIG (reference sequence). CDR3 sequence reads: CAWSAGTPYEQYF. CDR3 DNA sequence: TGTGCCTGGAGTGCAGGGACTCCGTACGAGCAGTACTTC.

This chain connects TRBV9 to TRBJ1-1; D call uncertain. Trimming shortened V by 2 bases and J by 1 base, and 6 bases separated the two germline ends. CDR3 size: 13 residues. CDR1 and CDR2 (germline): SGDLS, YYNGEE. CDR3: CASSVIPNTEAFF. In DNA form, the CDR3 reads TGTGCCAGCAGCGTTATCCCGAACACTGAAGCTTTCTTT.

In this sample, this clone turned up a few times. This chain uses TRBV5-1 with TRBJ2-1; 7 nucleotides line up with TRBD2. V shed 0 bases and J 9 bases; nucleotides not matched to a gene: 18. The CDR3 contains 18 residues. Germline CDR1 is SGHRS and CDR2 is YFSETQ. The CDR3 DNA sequence: TGCGCCAGCAGCTTGGGTGTTCGGGAGAGCGGGGAGAAGGGTGAGCAGTTCTTC. Its protein product is CASSLGVRESGEKGEQFF. The entire variable domain, with the rest obtained from reference TRBV5-1 and TRBJ2-1, is as follows: KAGVTQTPRYLIKTRGQQVTLSCSPISGHRSVSWYQQTPGQGLQFLFEYFSETQRNKGNFPGRFSGRQFSNSRSEMNVSTLELGDSALYLCASSLGVRESGEKGEQFFGPGTRLTVL.

The table lists this clone with a count of one. This sequence joins TRBV5-1 and TRBJ1-2; no clear D. Germline CDR1 SGHRS, CDR2 YFSETQ. The CDR3 has 13 amino acids. V lost 0 bases to trimming and J lost 7 bases, with 10 bases between them. The CDR3 DNA sequence: TGCGCCAGCAGCTTGGAGGTTTCGTCTGGCTACACCTTC. Residues: CASSLEVSSGYTF.

This clone was recorded a few times. V and J are TRBV25-1 and TRBJ2-7, with 10 bases that match TRBD2. The V and J ends lost 7 bases and 2 bases, in that order; junction bases with no gene match: 17. CDR3 size: 18 residues. CDR1 is MGHDK, CDR2 SYGVNS, per germline. CDR3 amino acids: CASNPGTSERIIPYEQYF. Written as DNA, the CDR3 is TGTGCCAGCAACCCTGGGACTAGCGAGCGTATTATTCCCTACGAGCAGTACTTC.

The chain links TRBV13 to TRBJ2-3, with D tentatively TRBD1 or TRBD2 (5 bases each). V lost 3 bases, J lost 1 base, and 17 bases lay in between. Germline CDR1 PRHDT, CDR2 FYEKMQ (reference sequence). This CDR3 spans 17 amino acids. CDR3 region: CASSFRDPHLRTDTQYF. The CDR3 nucleotides read TGTGCCAGCAGCTTCCGGGACCCGCATCTTCGCACAGATACGCAGTATTTT.

The CDR3 nucleotides read TGTGCCAGCAGCGTTTGGTCCCGAGCGGGGGGAAATGAGCAGTTCTTC. Protein: CASSVWSRAGGNEQFF. The chain combines TRBV9 with TRBJ2-1, with 9 bases lining up with TRBD2. The CDR3 runs to 16 residues. Trimming removed 2 bases from V and 7 bases from J; junction bases left unmatched: 10. The germline gives CDR1 SGDLS, CDR2 YYNGEE. Combining the CDR3 with reference TRBV9 and TRBJ2-1 gives the whole variable domain DSGVTQTPKHLITATGQRVTLRCSPRSGDLSVYWYQQSLDQGLQFLIQYYNGEERAKGNILERFSAQQFPDLHSELNLSSLELGDSALYFCASSVWSRAGGNEQFFGPGTRLTVL.

The chain joins TRBV5-1 to TRBJ2-5; D may be TRBD1 or TRBD2 (5 bases each). CDR1 is SGHRS and CDR2 is YFSETQ in the germline V gene. V lost 1 base and J 5 bases, leaving 15 bases between the germline ends. This CDR3 comprises 15 residues. The chain's CDR3 is CASSLMGVQTETQYF. The CDR3 bases are TGCGCCAGCAGCTTGATGGGGGTCCAAACTGAGACCCAGTACTTC.